Presented here are 29 T cell receptor beta chains from one specimen sequenced in a study of shared clonotypes between healthy human individuals. This table comes from immunoSEQ multiplex PCR, and its TCRdb copy is limited to in-frame clones, with some not included. The data contain 780,000 or so clones, 72% of them singletons. The sequencing sample was made of memory CD4+ T cells sorted from blood. Subset denoted: CD45RA-negative fraction. The origin of the receptors is a woman aged 25 to 39 in good health.

In regard to this clone: This likely reflects a read error, since a far larger clone is one base away. The same CDR3 can be traced to other DNA sequences in this sample. The chain employs TRBV4-1 and TRBJ1-5, with D uncertain. Between the trimmed V and J ends, which lost 0 bases and 4 bases, there was a span of 7 bases. This CDR3 contains 14 residues. Germline loops: CDR1 MGHRA, CDR2 YSYEKL. Here the CDR3 reads CASSQDEGNQPQHF. The CDR3 DNA follows: TGCGCCAGCAGCCAAGATGAAGGAAATCAGCCCCAGCATTTT.

The rearrangement joins TRBV27 to TRBJ2-2, with D perhaps matching TRBD1 (5 bases). The V end was cut by 6 bases, the J end by 6 bases, with 11 bases between. The CDR3 sequence is 13 residues long. From germline, CDR1 is MNHEY and CDR2 SMNVEV (reference sequence). The CDR3 spells CASRGLSPGELFF. In DNA, the CDR3 is TGTGCCAGCAGGGGGCTCTCGCCCGGGGAGCTGTTTTTT.

The chain has TRBV29-1 and TRBJ2-3, with 7 bases aligning to TRBD1. The germline V gene encodes CDR1 SQVTM and CDR2 ANQGSEA. J was trimmed by 0 bases and V by 7 bases; bases with no gene match: 7. The CDR3 is 14 amino acids. In DNA form, the CDR3 reads TGCAGCGCGTCAGGGACAGCTAGCACAGATACGCAGTATTTT. Translating gives CSASGTASTDTQYF.

Here the CDR3 reads CASSSDPGLTYNEQFF. The CDR3 DNA follows: TGTGCCAGCAGCTCAGATCCGGGACTCACATACAATGAGCAGTTCTTC. V is TRBV7-8 and J is TRBJ2-1, with D perhaps matching TRBD2 (6 bases). The CDR3 runs to 16 residues. Germline V gene sequence: CDR1 SGHVS, CDR2 FQNEAQ. V lost 4 bases and J lost 4, with 17 bases in between.

The V gene is TRBV29-1, the J gene TRBJ2-6; 10 nucleotides match TRBD1. In germline, CDR1 is SQVTM, CDR2 ANQGSEA. Unmatched junction bases numbered 4, after V lost 7 bases and J lost 4 bases. The CDR3 spans 14 residues. The CDR3 region is CSAGTGAGANVLTF. For the CDR3, the DNA is TGCAGCGCTGGGACAGGGGCAGGGGCCAACGTCCTGACTTTC.

This chain links TRBV7-6 with TRBJ2-7, with TRBD2 matching 8 bases. The CDR3 is 13 residues long. Germline CDR1 reads SGHVS; CDR2 reads FNYEAQ. The V gene end was trimmed by 3 bases and the J gene end by 6 bases; junction bases not matched to a gene: 4. CDR3 region: CASSFERELEQYF. The CDR3 region has the DNA TGTGCCAGCAGCTTCGAGCGGGAGCTCGAGCAGTACTTC.

V and J are TRBV18 and TRBJ2-5; TRBD1 agrees at 8 bases. The CDR3 runs 15 residues. Germline V gene data show CDR1 as KGHSH and CDR2 as LQKENI. Trimming took 3 bases from V and 7 from J; bases not matched to a gene: 10. CDR3 sequence: CASSPPDRALGTQYF. The CDR3 DNA reads as TGTGCCAGCTCACCCCCGGACAGGGCTTTGGGGACCCAGTACTTC.

This clone was seen repeatedly, ten times or more. V is TRBV10-2 and J is TRBJ2-6; 11 bases are shared with TRBD2. V lost 6 bases and J lost 3; bases outside the gene matches: 10. There are 18 residues in the CDR3. In germline, CDR1 is WSHSY, CDR2 SAAADI. The CDR3 loop reads CASSELLAGVFGANVLTF. The CDR3 region has the DNA TGCGCCAGCAGCGAGCTACTAGCGGGAGTCTTTGGGGCCAACGTCCTGACTTTC.

The genes are TRBV18 and TRBJ1-4, with D possibly being TRBD1 (5 bases). With 4 bases removed from V and 5 bases from J, the gap between germline ends came to 11 bases. This CDR3 is built from 14 residues. Germline CDR1 is KGHSH and CDR2 is LQKENI. The CDR3 sequence is CASSRSGLNEKLFF. As DNA, the CDR3 is TGTGCCAGCTCACGATCGGGACTCAATGAAAAACTGTTTTTT.

V and J are TRBV2 and TRBJ2-1; D perhaps matches TRBD2 (6 bases). V was clipped by 1 base and J by 12 bases, with 13 bases between them. From germline, CDR1 is SNHLY and CDR2 FYNNEI. This CDR3 has 13 residues. This CDR3 is CASSEGRDLRQFF. CDR3 nucleotides: TGTGCCAGCAGTGAAGGGCGGGACCTCCGGCAGTTCTTC. Together with reference TRBV2 and TRBJ2-1, the CDR3 gives the full variable domain: EPEVTQTPSHQVTQMGQEVILRCVPISNHLYFYWYRQILGQKVEFLVSFYNNEISEKSEIFDDQFSVERPDGSNFTLKIRSTKLEDSAMYFCASSEGRDLRQFFGPGTRLTVL.

This clone was counted a single time. The sample contains more than one DNA sequence encoding this CDR3. The gene calls are TRBV6-5 and TRBJ2-1; weak D call: TRBD1 (5 bases). The V end was cut by 2 bases, the J end by 8 bases, with 10 bases between. The length of the CDR3 is 13 residues. Germline V CDR1 and CDR2: MNHEY, SVGAGI. CDR3 in DNA: TGTGCCAGCAGTTACAATCAGGGTCATGAGCAGTTCTTC. Protein: CASSYNQGHEQFF.

This chain joins TRBV4-1 and TRBJ2-3, with D uncertain. Germline V gives CDR1 MGHRA, CDR2 YSYEKL. Trimming removed 2 bases from V and 5 bases from J, with 8 bases in between. The CDR3 is 13 amino acids. In nucleotides, the CDR3 is TGCGCCAGCAGCCAAACTCTTCAAGATACGCAGTATTTT. Amino acids: CASSQTLQDTQYF.

Here the CDR3 reads CASRETGAKNIQYF. The CDR3 DNA sequence: TGTGCCAGCCGGGAGACCGGAGCCAAAAACATTCAGTACTTC. The chain couples TRBV7-2 to TRBJ2-4, with a weak D call TRBD2 (6 bases). The CDR3 covers 14 residues. V was cut by 8 bases and J by 0 bases, with 11 bases left in between. Germline loops: CDR1 SGHTA, CDR2 FQGNSA.

The chain links TRBV6-1 to TRBJ2-5; TRBD1 might be the D (5 bases). Germline V CDR1 and CDR2: MNHNS, SASEGT. The ends were cut back, 6 bases at V and 5 bases at J, with 13 bases in the middle. CDR3 length: 13 amino acids. CDR3 sequence (DNA): TGTGCCAGCAGGACACAGGATCGGGAGACCCAGTACTTC. It yields the protein CASRTQDRETQYF.

The chain carries TRBV11-3 and TRBJ1-5, with D possibly TRBD1 on 5 matching bases. Germline V gene lookup returns CDR1 SGHNT and CDR2 YENEEA. The V end was cut by 4 bases, the J end by 5 bases, with 12 bases between. The CDR3 sequence is 14 residues long. CDR3 sequence (DNA): TGTGCCAGCAGCTCCCTCGGGGGGGATCAGCCCCAGCATTTT. Encoded protein: CASSSLGGDQPQHF.

The V gene is TRBV30, the J gene TRBJ2-3, with TRBD2 identical over 9 bases. The CDR3 loop spans 15 amino acids. Trimming cost V 5 bases and J 6 bases; bases outside gene matches: 12. Germline lookup yields CDR1 GTSNPN and CDR2 SVGIG (reference sequence). CDR3 region: CAWGPPSGATDTQYF. The CDR3 DNA sequence: TGTGCCTGGGGACCCCCTAGCGGGGCCACTGATACGCAGTATTTT.

The genes are TRBV5-4 and TRBJ1-1, with a possible D match to TRBD1 (6 bases). Germline CDR1 reads SGHNT; CDR2 reads YYREEE (reference sequence). This CDR3 region has 15 residues. The V end was cut by 4 bases, the J end by 5 bases, with 18 bases between. CDR3 nucleotides: TGTGCCAGCAGCCCCACTGCAGGGGTAGGGACTGAAGCTTTCTTT. It translates to CASSPTAGVGTEAFF.

The J gene is TRBJ1-1, the V gene TRBV7-9, with D possibly matching TRBD1 (6 bases). The CDR3 has 13 residues. V lost 0 bases and J lost 6, with 8 bases in between. CDR1 is SEHNR and CDR2 is FQNEAQ in the germline V gene (reference sequence). CDR3: CASSLASGAEAFF. CDR3 DNA: TGTGCCAGCAGCTTAGCGTCAGGGGCTGAAGCTTTCTTT.

The CDR3 spells CASSLGGGVGYTF. The DNA for the CDR3 is TGTGCCAGCAGCTTGGGGGGAGGTGTCGGCTACACCTTC. V and J are TRBV5-4 and TRBJ1-2; no clear D. V lost 0 bases and J 8 bases, leaving 11 bases between the germline ends. Germline V lookup: CDR1 SGHNT, CDR2 YYREEE (reference sequence). The CDR3 totals 13 residues.

The CDR3 loop reads CASSLDLTSGTYNEQFF. In DNA, the CDR3 is TGTGCCAGCAGCTTAGATTTGACTAGCGGGACCTACAATGAGCAGTTCTTC. The chain is built from TRBV7-9 and TRBJ2-1; 11 positions agree with TRBD2. V shed 1 base, J shed 2 bases, and the junction held 4 bases outside the gene matches. The germline V gene has CDR1 SEHNR and CDR2 FQNEAQ (reference sequence). The CDR3 extends over 17 amino acids.

There are a few counts of this clone. The J gene is TRBJ2-1, the V gene TRBV4-1; 11 bases are a match to TRBD2. V lost 5 bases to trimming and J lost 6 bases; unmatched junction nucleotides: 18. The CDR3 is 19 residues long. Germline V gives CDR1 MGHRA, CDR2 YSYEKL. CDR3: CASSKRTSGSKLDLNEQFF. In DNA, the CDR3 is TGCGCCAGCAGCAAAAGAACTAGCGGGAGTAAACTTGATCTCAATGAGCAGTTCTTC.

The chain joins TRBV11-3 to TRBJ1-6, with D perhaps TRBD1 (6 bases). The germline V and J ends were trimmed by 5 bases and 8 bases, with 10 bases remaining between them. The germline gives CDR1 SGHNT, CDR2 YENEEA. This CDR3 comprises 13 residues. CDR3 residues: CASSQGQYSPLHF. CDR3 in DNA: TGTGCCAGCAGCCAGGGGCAATATTCACCCCTCCACTTT.

This clone was counted a few times. V gene TRBV29-1 combines with J gene TRBJ1-1; D gene ambiguous. Per the germline V gene, CDR1 is SQVTM and CDR2 is ANQGSEA. V shed 6 bases and J shed 11 bases, with 28 bases lying between them. The CDR3 runs 15 residues. The CDR3 here is CSVLAVNIWVNPAFF. CDR3 nucleotide sequence: TGCAGCGTCCTTGCCGTTAATATATGGGTCAATCCGGCTTTCTTT.

J is TRBJ2-5 and V is TRBV5-1; D unclear. The CDR3 runs 16 residues. Germline V CDR1 and CDR2: SGHRS, YFSETQ. Trimming pared 4 bases from V and 4 bases from J, leaving 20 bases between. This CDR3 reads CASSTFSPSSRETQYF. The CDR3 DNA follows: TGCGCCAGCAGCACCTTTAGCCCCAGCTCTAGAGAGACCCAGTACTTC. The variable domain in full, with the rest retrieved from reference TRBV5-1 and TRBJ2-5, is KAGVTQTPRYLIKTRGQQVTLSCSPISGHRSVSWYQQTPGQGLQFLFEYFSETQRNKGNFPGRFSGRQFSNSRSEMNVSTLELGDSALYLCASSTFSPSSRETQYFGPGTRLLVL.

The chain has TRBV28 and TRBJ1-5, with D tentatively TRBD1 (6 bases). CDR3 length: 14 residues. Germline CDR1 MDHEN, CDR2 SYDVKM. Trimming pared 6 bases from V and 6 bases from J, leaving 15 bases between. The CDR3 DNA reads as TGTGCCAGCAGCAACAGGGCTCGCAGTCAGCCCCAGCATTTT. Amino acids: CASSNRARSQPQHF. The complete variable domain, with remaining parts taken from reference TRBV28 and TRBJ1-5, reads DVKVTQSSRYLVKRTGEKVFLECVQDMDHENMFWYRQDPGLGLRLIYFSYDVKMKEKGDIPEGYSVSREKKERFSLILESASTNQTSMYLCASSNRARSQPQHFGDGTRLSIL.

This clone has more than one count but fewer than ten. This sequence joins TRBV27 and TRBJ2-7; 7 bases line up with TRBD1. V lost 3 bases, J lost 6 bases, and 14 bases stayed unmatched. Germline CDR1 reads MNHEY; CDR2 reads SMNVEV (reference sequence). The CDR3 loop spans 16 amino acids. The CDR3 spells CASSLGLDRVRGEQYF. As DNA, the CDR3 is TGTGCCAGCAGTTTGGGCTTAGACAGGGTCCGTGGCGAGCAGTACTTC.

V usage is TRBV18 and J usage is TRBJ2-3; 15 bases map to TRBD2. There are 19 residues in the CDR3. V was clipped by 3 bases and J by 5 bases; unmatched bases: 12. Germline V gene sequence: CDR1 KGHSH, CDR2 LQKENI. CDR3 sequence: CASSPGEGLAGGLGDTQYF. In DNA, the CDR3 is TGTGCCAGCTCACCTGGGGAAGGACTAGCGGGAGGGCTTGGAGATACGCAGTATTTT.

The chain joins TRBV2 to TRBJ1-5; 10 positions agree with TRBD1. Trimming took 5 bases from V and 7 from J; bases not matched to a gene: 5. Germline V gene data show CDR1 as SNHLY and CDR2 as FYNNEI. This CDR3 contains 14 residues. Written as DNA, the CDR3 is TGTGCCAGCAGTAGACAGGGGGCTGGGCAGCCCCAGCATTTT. Translated, it gives CASSRQGAGQPQHF.

V is TRBV27 and J is TRBJ2-5; the match to TRBD2 covers 11 bases. The CDR3 covers 15 residues. CDR1 is MNHEY and CDR2 is SMNVEV in the germline V gene (reference sequence). After removal of 7 bases from V and 4 bases from J, the junction contained 8 bases not matched to a gene. The DNA of the CDR3 is TGTGCCAGCATGGTAGCGGGAGGGAGGAGAGAGACCCAGTACTTC. Translated, it gives CASMVAGGRRETQYF.